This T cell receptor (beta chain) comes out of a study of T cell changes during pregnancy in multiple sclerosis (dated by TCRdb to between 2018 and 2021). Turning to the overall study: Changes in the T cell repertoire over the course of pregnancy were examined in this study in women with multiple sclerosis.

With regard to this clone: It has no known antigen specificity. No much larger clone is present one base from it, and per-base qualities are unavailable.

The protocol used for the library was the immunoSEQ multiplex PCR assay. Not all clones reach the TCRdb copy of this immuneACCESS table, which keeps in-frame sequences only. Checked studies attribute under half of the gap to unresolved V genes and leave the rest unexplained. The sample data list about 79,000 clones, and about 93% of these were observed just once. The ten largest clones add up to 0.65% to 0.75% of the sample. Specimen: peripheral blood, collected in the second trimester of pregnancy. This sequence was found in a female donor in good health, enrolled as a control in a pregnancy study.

The DNA sequence reads TGTGCCAGCAGCCTACAGGGATTCTCCAACTATGGCTACACCTTC. This codes for CASSLQGFSNYGYTF. The sequence links TRBV7-9 to TRBJ1-2; the D gene is perhaps TRBD1, from 6 matching bases. Per the germline V gene (reference sequence), SEHNR is the CDR1 and FQNEAQ is the CDR2. The CDR3, cysteine through phenylalanine, is 15 amino acids long. Only the CDR3 part of the read is kept: 45 bases, read in frame from the first base. The trim is 5 bases for V and 2 bases for J, with a gap of 15 bases between the germline ends.